Listed below are T cell receptor beta chains from one sample, sequenced in a study of shared clonotypes between healthy human individuals. Clones were read by immunoSEQ multiplex PCR, and TCRdb kept only the in-frame ones, dropping some. The profile shows about 2,500,000 clones, approximately 92% of them singletons. The sample was naive CD4+ T cells sorted from blood. Every receptor here comes from a man aged 18 to 29 in good health. Each CDR3 is given with its conserved first and last residue. A D gene is named only where the DNA matches it firmly. Size is omitted from some rows. Given values are once, few, many or a class for expanded clones.

clone size,V gene,J gene,D gene,CDR3 DNA,CDR3 protein
.,TRBV30,TRBJ1-1,.,TGTGCCTGGAGTGTACGGCCGCATACAGGGAACACTGAAGCTTTCTTT,CAWSVRPHTGNTEAFF
.,TRBV5-4,TRBJ2-3,.,TGTGCCAGCAGCTCTGACAGGTCGACGCAGTATTTT,CASSSDRSTQYF
.,TRBV5-1,TRBJ2-5,TRBD2,TGCGCCAGCAGCTTGGAAGTAGCGGGAGGTGAGACCCAGTACTTC,CASSLEVAGGETQYF
.,TRBV18,TRBJ1-1,TRBD1,TGTGCCAGCTCACCACTCACCGGGACAGGGATTGAAGCTTTCTTT,CASSPLTGTGIEAFF
.,TRBV6-1,TRBJ2-5,TRBD1,TGTGCCAGCAGAGAAGACAGGGGCGGAGAGACCCAGTACTTC,CASREDRGGETQYF
.,TRBV11-2,TRBJ1-4,TRBD1,TGTGCCAGCAGCTTGGACAGGGGAAGAACTAATGAAAAACTGTTTTTT,CASSLDRGRTNEKLFF
.,TRBV7-9,TRBJ2-2,TRBD2,TGTGCCAGCACCTCCCGCGGGGGGCGCGTCACCGGGGAGCTGTTTTTT,CASTSRGGRVTGELFF
few,TRBV6-1,TRBJ1-5,.,TGTGCCAGCAATCGGGTCCAGGGCGCGCAGCCCCAGCATTTT,CASNRVQGAQPQHF
.,TRBV5-5,TRBJ1-6,TRBD1,TGTGCCAGCAGACCCGGGACAGAAAATTCACCCCTCCACTTT,CASRPGTENSPLHF
.,TRBV10-2,TRBJ2-1,.,TGCGCCAGCAGCCACAGGGGGGGGGACTACAATGAGCAGTTCTTC,CASSHRGGDYNEQFF
.,TRBV5-4,TRBJ2-1,TRBD2,TGTGCCAGCAGCTTGGCCGGACTAGCGGGGGTCAATGAGCAGTTCTTC,CASSLAGLAGVNEQFF
.,TRBV11-2,TRBJ2-7,.,TGTGCCAGCAGCTTAGGGACATCGGGGGAGCAGTACTTC,CASSLGTSGEQYF
.,TRBV5-1,TRBJ2-7,TRBD2,TGCGCCAGCAGTTCGACTAGCGGGAGTATCGAGCAGTACTTC,CASSSTSGSIEQYF
.,TRBV10-3,TRBJ1-2,TRBD1,TGTGCCAACAAACAGGGGAGCGACTATGGCTACACCTTC,CANKQGSDYGYTF
.,TRBV9,TRBJ2-2,.,TGTGCCAGCAGCCAGGTCCCTAACGCCGGGGAGCTGTTTTTT,CASSQVPNAGELFF
.,TRBV6-5,TRBJ2-2,.,TGTGCCAGCAGACCCCCGGGACAGAACACCGGGGAGCTGTTTTTT,CASRPPGQNTGELFF
.,TRBV10-3,TRBJ2-4,.,TGTGCCATCAGTGAGTCGGGAAACATTCAGTACTTC,CAISESGNIQYF
few,TRBV10-3,TRBJ1-1,TRBD1,TGTGCCATCAGTGGACAGGGAAGGGACACTGAAGCTTTCTTT,CAISGQGRDTEAFF
.,TRBV9,TRBJ1-5,TRBD1,TGTGCCAGCAGCGCGGGACAGGGGTGGAATCAGCCCCAGCATTTT,CASSAGQGWNQPQHF
.,TRBV29-1,TRBJ1-2,.,TGCAGCGTTGAAGTTGGGGGACCCTATGGCTACACCTTC,CSVEVGGPYGYTF
.,TRBV6-6,TRBJ1-5,.,TGTGCCAGCAGTTACGGAGATAGCAATCAGCCCCAGCATTTT,CASSYGDSNQPQHF
.,TRBV11-2,TRBJ2-7,.,TGTGCCAGCAGCTTAGTGGGCTCCTACGAGCAGTACTTC,CASSLVGSYEQYF
.,TRBV5-1,TRBJ2-2,.,TGCGCCAGCAGCGCGGTCATTGCGGGCACCGGGGAGCTGTTTTTT,CASSAVIAGTGELFF
.,TRBV23-1,TRBJ2-5,TRBD1,TGCGCCAGCAGTCCACCGGGACAGGGGGTCTGCCAAGAGACCCAGTACTTC,CASSPPGQGVCQETQYF
.,TRBV7-9,TRBJ2-5,.,TGTGCCAGCAGCCCCCGGGGGGTTGGACAGGGAGAGACCCAGTACTTC,CASSPRGVGQGETQYF
.,TRBV10-1,TRBJ2-5,.,TGCGCCAGCAGTGAGTCGACAACTGGGACCCAGTACTTC,CASSESTTGTQYF
.,TRBV7-9,TRBJ2-3,.,TGTGCCAGCAGCTTTGGGACCCTGATCACAGATACGCAGTATTTT,CASSFGTLITDTQYF
once,TRBV7-9,TRBJ2-1,TRBD1,TGTGCCAGCAGAACCTTCGGGACAGGGATCTACAATGAGCAGTTCTTC,CASRTFGTGIYNEQFF
.,TRBV5-1,TRBJ2-3,.,TGCGCCAGCAGCTTGTGGGAGTCGGGAGATACGCAGTATTTT,CASSLWESGDTQYF
.,TRBV4-3,TRBJ2-3,TRBD1,TGCGCCAGCAGCCTGGGACAGGGGGCCACAGATACGCAGTATTTT,CASSLGQGATDTQYF
.,TRBV18,TRBJ1-2,TRBD1,TGTGCCAGCTCACCAGATTCTCTTCAGGGGGCTCGCGGCTACACCTTC,CASSPDSLQGARGYTF
.,TRBV9,TRBJ2-7,TRBD1,TGTGCCAGCAGCGTAGGAGGGACAGACTACGAGCAGTACTTC,CASSVGGTDYEQYF
.,TRBV5-4,TRBJ2-7,TRBD1,TGTGCCAGCAGCTTGGCAGGGGGCCCCTACGAGCAGTACTTC,CASSLAGGPYEQYF
few,TRBV19,TRBJ1-1,TRBD1,TGTGCCACGATCAGGCCGGGACAGGGAAGGACTGAAGCTTTCTTT,CATIRPGQGRTEAFF
.,TRBV30,TRBJ2-1,.,TGTGCCTGGAGTGTAGGTAGGACCTACAATGAGCAGTTCTTC,CAWSVGRTYNEQFF
.,TRBV6-6,TRBJ2-7,.,TGTGCCAGCAGCGGGCAGCCGGCAAACTACGAGCAGTACTTC,CASSGQPANYEQYF
.,TRBV11-2,TRBJ1-1,.,TGTGCCAGCAGCTTAGATCGGGCGGCTGAAGCTTTCTTT,CASSLDRAAEAFF
.,TRBV4-3,TRBJ2-5,.,TGCGCCAGCAGCCAAGTTGGGGGGAGCTGGGAGACCCAGTACTTC,CASSQVGGSWETQYF
.,TRBV14,TRBJ1-6,.,TGTGCCAGCAGCCCGCTCGGGAGTGTCTATAATTCACCCCTCCACTTT,CASSPLGSVYNSPLHF
.,TRBV18,TRBJ2-3,TRBD2,TGTGCCAGCTCACCACCTGTAGGCGGGGGGGCAGCCACAGATACGCAGTATTTT,CASSPPVGGGAATDTQYF
.,TRBV5-1,TRBJ2-3,TRBD2,TGCGCCAGCAGCTTGCTCGGGGCTAGCGGGAATCTAGATACGCAGTATTTT,CASSLLGASGNLDTQYF
.,TRBV25-1,TRBJ2-7,TRBD2,TGTGCCAGCAGTGGGAGAAGAGCGGGGGGGCTAAGGGAGCAGTACTTC,CASSGRRAGGLREQYF
.,TRBV5-1,TRBJ1-4,TRBD1,TGCGCCAGCAGCTTGGATGGGGACAGGGCTAATGAAAAACTGTTTTTT,CASSLDGDRANEKLFF
.,TRBV4-1,TRBJ2-2,.,TGCGCCAGCAGCCTTGGGGGAAGCGGGGAGCTGTTTTTT,CASSLGGSGELFF
.,TRBV9,TRBJ1-2,.,TGTGCCAGCAGCCCAAACGACGGGGGCACCCAGGGAGGCTACACCTTC,CASSPNDGGTQGGYTF
.,TRBV5-1,TRBJ1-1,.,TGCGCCAGCAGCCCTCTCCCCGGGACAAAAAAGGAAGCTTTCTTT,CASSPLPGTKKEAFF
.,TRBV25-1,TRBJ2-3,.,TGTGCCAGCAGTGAATTCAGGGACATACCTAGCACAGATACGCAGTATTTT,CASSEFRDIPSTDTQYF